This TCR beta chain was captured in a study of vaccination and CD4 T cells after COVID-19. At the Johns Hopkins FTIC core, DNA taken from cultured CD4+ T cells was sequenced by way of the Oncomine TCR Beta short-read assay. TCRdb re-analysed the PCR reads in MiXCR, keeping a single row per CDR3 protein. The profile shows approximately 11,000 distinct CDR3 sequences, 35% to 55% of them singletons. The CDR3 length is 15 residues. Trimming left V 6 bases short and J 2 bases short, with 11 bases between. The germline V gene has CDR1 LNHDA and CDR2 SQIVND (reference sequence). As concerns this clonotype: The antigen is undetermined.

Regarding treatment: roughly ten-day PBMC culture with coronavirus spike peptide pools or control peptides (ViraFEST assay). Material for sequencing was CD4+ T cells from blood, cultured in vitro. This rearrangement joins TRBV19 to TRBJ1-6; D remains ambiguous. This clonotype was sampled from a human donor who had recovered from COVID-19. In DNA, the CDR3 is TGTGCCAGTAGCGTCATGAAGGCCTATAATTCACCCCTCCACTTT. Translated: CASSVMKAYNSPLHF.